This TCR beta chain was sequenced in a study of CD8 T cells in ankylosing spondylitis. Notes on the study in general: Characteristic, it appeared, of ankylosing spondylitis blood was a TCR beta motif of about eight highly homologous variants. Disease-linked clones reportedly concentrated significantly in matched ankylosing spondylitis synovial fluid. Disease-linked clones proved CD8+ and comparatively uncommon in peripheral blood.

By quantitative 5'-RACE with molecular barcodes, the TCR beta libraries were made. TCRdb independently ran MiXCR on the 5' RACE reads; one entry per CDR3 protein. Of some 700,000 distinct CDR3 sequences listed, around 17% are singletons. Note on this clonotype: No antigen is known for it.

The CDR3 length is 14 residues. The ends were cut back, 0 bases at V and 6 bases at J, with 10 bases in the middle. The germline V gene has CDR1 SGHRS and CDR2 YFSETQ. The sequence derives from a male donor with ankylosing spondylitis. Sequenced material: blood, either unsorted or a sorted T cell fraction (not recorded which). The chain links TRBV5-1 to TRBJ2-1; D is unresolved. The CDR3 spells CASSLARASNEQFF. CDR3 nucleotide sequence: TGCGCCAGCAGCTTGGCCCGAGCCTCCAATGAGCAGTTCTTC.